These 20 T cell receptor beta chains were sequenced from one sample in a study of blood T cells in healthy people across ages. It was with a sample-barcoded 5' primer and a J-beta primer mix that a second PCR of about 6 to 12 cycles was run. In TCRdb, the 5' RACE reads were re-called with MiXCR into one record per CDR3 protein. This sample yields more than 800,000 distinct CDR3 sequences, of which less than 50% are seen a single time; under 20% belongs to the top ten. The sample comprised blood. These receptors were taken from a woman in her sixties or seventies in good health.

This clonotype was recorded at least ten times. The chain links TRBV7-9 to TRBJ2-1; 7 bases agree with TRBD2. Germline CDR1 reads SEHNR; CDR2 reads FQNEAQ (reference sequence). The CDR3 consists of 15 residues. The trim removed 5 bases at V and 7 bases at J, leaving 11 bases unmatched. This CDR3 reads CASSPPVGGSNEQFF. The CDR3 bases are TGTGCCAGCAGCCCGCCGGTTGGCGGGAGTAATGAGCAGTTCTTC.

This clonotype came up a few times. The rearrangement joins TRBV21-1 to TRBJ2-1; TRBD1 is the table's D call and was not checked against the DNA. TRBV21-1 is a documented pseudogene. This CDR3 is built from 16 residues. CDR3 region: CASSKVTGDLANEQFF. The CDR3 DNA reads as TGTGCCAGCAGCAAAGTAACCGGGGACCTAGCAAATGAGCAGTTCTTC.

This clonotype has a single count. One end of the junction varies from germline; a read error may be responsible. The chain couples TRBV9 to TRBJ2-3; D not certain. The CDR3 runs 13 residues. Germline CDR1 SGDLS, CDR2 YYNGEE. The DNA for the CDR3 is TGTGCCAGCAGCGTAGAGAGCGTGGATACGCGGTATTTT. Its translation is CASSVESVDTRYF.

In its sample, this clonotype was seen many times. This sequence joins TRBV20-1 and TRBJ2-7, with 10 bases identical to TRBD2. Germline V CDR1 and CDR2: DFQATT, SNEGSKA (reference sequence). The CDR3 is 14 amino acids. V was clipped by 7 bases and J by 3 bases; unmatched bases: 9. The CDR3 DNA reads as TGCAGTGTAGCGGGAGGCCCCTGGAACTACGAGCAGTACTTC. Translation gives CSVAGGPWNYEQYF.

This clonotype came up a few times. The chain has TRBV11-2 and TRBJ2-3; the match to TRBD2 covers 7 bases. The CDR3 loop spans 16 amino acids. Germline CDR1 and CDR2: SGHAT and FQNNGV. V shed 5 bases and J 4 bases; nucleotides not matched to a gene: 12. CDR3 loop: CASSTAWEGGADTQYF. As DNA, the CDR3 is TGTGCCAGCAGCACTGCGTGGGAGGGCGGGGCAGATACGCAGTATTTT. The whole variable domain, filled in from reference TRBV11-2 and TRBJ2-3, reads EAGVAQSPRYKIIEKRQSVAFWCNPISGHATLYWYQQILGQGPKLLIQFQNNGVVDDSQLPKDRFSAERLKGVDSTLKIQPAKLEDSAVYLCASSTAWEGGADTQYFGPGTRLTVL.

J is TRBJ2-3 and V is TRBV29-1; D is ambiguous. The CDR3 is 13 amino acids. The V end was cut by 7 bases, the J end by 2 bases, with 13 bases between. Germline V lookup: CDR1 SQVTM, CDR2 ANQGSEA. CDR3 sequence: CSARSLFTDTQYF. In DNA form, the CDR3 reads TGCAGCGCCCGGAGCCTTTTCACAGATACGCAGTATTTT.

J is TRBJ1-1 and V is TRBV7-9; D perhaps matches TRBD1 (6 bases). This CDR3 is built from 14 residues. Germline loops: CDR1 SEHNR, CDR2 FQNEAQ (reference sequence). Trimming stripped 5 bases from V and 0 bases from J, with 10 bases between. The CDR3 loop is CASSRDNLNTEAFF. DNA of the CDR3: TGTGCCAGCAGCCGGGACAACCTGAACACTGAAGCTTTCTTT.

CDR3 in amino acids: CASSPGQGQVEQYF. Here the CDR3 DNA reads TGTGCCAGCAGCCCCGGACAGGGGCAGGTCGAGCAGTACTTC. This rearrangement joins TRBV13 to TRBJ2-4; TRBD1 matches at 9 bases. The DNA end favors TRBJ2-7, so the J call may be wrong. Germline assignment: CDR1 PRHDT and CDR2 FYEKMQ (reference sequence). The CDR3 consists of 14 residues.

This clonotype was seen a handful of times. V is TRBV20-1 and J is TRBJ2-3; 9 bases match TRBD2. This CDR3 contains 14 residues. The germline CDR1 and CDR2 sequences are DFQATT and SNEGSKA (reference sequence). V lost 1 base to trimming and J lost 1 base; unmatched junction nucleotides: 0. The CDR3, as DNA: TGCAGTGCTAGAGGGACTAGCGGCACAGATACGCAGTATTTT. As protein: CSARGTSGTDTQYF.

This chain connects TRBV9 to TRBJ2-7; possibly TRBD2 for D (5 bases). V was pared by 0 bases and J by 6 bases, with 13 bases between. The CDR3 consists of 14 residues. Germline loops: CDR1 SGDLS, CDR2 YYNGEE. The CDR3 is CASSVGPRVGEQYF. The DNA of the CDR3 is TGTGCCAGCAGCGTAGGCCCGAGGGTTGGCGAGCAGTACTTC.

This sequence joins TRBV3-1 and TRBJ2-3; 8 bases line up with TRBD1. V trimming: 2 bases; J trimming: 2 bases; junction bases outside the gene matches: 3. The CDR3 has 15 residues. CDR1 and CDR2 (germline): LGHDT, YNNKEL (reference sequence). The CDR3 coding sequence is TGTGCCAGCAGCCAACAGGGGGCCTACACAGATACGCAGTATTTT. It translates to CASSQQGAYTDTQYF.

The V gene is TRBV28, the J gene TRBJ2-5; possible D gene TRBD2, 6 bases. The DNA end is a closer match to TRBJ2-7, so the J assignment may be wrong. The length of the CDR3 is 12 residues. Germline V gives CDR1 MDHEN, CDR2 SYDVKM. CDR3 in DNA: TGTGCCAGCAGTGGTAGCGGCAGCGAGCAGTACTTC. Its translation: CASSGSGSEQYF.

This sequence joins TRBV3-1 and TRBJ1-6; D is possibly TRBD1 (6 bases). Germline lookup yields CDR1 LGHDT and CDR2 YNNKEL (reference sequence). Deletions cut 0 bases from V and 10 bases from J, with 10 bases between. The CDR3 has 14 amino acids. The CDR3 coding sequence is TGTGCCAGCAGCCAAGAAGGCAGGGGCTCACCCCTCCACTTT. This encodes CASSQEGRGSPLHF. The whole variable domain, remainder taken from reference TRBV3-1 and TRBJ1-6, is DTAVSQTPKYLVTQMGNDKSIKCEQNLGHDTMYWYKQDSKKFLKIMFSYNNKELIINETVPNRFSPKSPDKAHLNLHINSLELGDSAVYFCASSQEGRGSPLHFGNGTRLTVT.

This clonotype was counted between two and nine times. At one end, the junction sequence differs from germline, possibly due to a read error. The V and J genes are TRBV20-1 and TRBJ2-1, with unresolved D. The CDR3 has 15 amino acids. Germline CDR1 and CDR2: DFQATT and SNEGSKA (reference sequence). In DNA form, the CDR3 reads TGCAGTGCTAGGGGTGACACAAATCCCTACCATGAGCAGTTCTTC. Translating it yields CSARGDTNPYHEQFF.

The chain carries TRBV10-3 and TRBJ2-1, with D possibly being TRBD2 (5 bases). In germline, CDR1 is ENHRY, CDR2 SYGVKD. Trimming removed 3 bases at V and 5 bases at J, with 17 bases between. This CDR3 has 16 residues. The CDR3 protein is CAISDLRGSRDNEQFF. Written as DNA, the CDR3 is TGTGCCATCAGTGACTTACGAGGGAGTCGCGACAATGAGCAGTTCTTC.

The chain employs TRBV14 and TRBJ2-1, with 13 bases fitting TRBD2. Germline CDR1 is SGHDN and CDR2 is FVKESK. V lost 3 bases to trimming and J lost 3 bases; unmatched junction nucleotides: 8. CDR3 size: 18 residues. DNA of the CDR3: TGTGCCAGCAGCCACGCCTTGGGACTAGCGGGGTTCTACAATGAGCAGTTCTTC. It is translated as CASSHALGLAGFYNEQFF.

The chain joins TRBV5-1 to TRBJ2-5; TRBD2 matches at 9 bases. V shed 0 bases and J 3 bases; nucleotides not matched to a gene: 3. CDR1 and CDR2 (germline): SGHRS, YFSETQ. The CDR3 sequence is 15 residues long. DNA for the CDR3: TGCGCCAGCAGCTTGGGGCTAGCGGGAAAAGAGACCCAGTACTTC. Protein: CASSLGLAGKETQYF.

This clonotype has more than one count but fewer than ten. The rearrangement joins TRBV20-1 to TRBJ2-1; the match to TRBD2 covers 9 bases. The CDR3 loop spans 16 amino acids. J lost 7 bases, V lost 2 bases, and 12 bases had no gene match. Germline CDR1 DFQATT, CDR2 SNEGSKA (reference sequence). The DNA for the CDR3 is TGCAGTGCTAGACTTATGCTGATAGCGGGAGATAATGAGCAGTTCTTC. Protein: CSARLMLIAGDNEQFF.

The CDR3 coding sequence is TGTGCCCTCCTGGGGCAGGATAAAGGGTATGGCTACACCTTC. It codes for CALLGQDKGYGYTF. The rearrangement joins TRBV12-3 or TRBV12-4 to TRBJ1-2; D might be TRBD1 (5 bases). V was clipped by 11 bases and J by 5 bases, with 21 bases between them. The CDR3 consists of 14 residues.

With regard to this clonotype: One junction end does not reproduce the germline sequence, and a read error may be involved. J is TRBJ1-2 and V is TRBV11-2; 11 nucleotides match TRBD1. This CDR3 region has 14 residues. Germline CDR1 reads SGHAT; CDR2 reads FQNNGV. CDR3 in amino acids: CAGSFGTGGYGYTF. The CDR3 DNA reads TGTGCCGGCAGCTTCGGGACAGGGGGCTATGGCTACACCTTC.